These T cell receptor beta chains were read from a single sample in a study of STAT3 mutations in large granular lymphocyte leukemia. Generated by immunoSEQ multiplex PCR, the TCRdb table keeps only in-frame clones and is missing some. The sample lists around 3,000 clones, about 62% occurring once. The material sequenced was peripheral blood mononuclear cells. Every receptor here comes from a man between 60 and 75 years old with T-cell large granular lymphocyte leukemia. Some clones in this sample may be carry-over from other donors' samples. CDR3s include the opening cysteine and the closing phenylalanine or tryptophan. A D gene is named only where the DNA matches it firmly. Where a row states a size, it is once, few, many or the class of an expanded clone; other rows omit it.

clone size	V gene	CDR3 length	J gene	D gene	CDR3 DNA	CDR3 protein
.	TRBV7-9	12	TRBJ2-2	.	TGTGCCATCAGGACAGCCAGCGGGGAGCTGTTTTTT	CAIRTASGELFF
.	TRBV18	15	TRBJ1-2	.	TGTGCCAGCTCACCGCAGGGGAGATCTAACTATGGCTACACCTTC	CASSPQGRSNYGYTF
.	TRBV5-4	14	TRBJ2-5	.	TGTGCCAGCAGCTTGGCGGGGGAGCAAGAGACCCAGTACTTC	CASSLAGEQETQYF
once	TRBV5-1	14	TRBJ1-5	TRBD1	TGCGCCAGCAGACCGGGACAGGGGAGTCAGCCCCAGCATTTT	CASRPGQGSQPQHF
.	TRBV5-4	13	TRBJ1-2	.	TGTGCCAGCAGCAGAAACAGCTACTATGGCTACACCTTC	CASSRNSYYGYTF
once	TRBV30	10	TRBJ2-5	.	TGTGCCTGGAGGCAAGAGACCCAGTACTTC	CAWRQETQYF
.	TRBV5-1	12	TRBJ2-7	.	TGCGCCAGCAGCTTGGACGGGGCCGAGCAGTACTTC	CASSLDGAEQYF
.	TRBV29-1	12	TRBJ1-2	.	TGCAGCGTTGAACGAGACAGTCGTGGCTACACCTTC	CSVERDSRGYTF
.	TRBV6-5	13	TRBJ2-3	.	TGTGCCAGCAGCCCACTTCTTGGAGATACGCAGTATTTT	CASSPLLGDTQYF
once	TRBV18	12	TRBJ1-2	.	TGTGCCAGCTCACCCGGGGTTGTCGGCTACACCTTC	CASSPGVVGYTF
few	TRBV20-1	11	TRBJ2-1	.	TGCAGTGCTAGGTTAGGTATCCTCCAGTTCTTC	CSARLGILQFF
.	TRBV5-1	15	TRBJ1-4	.	TGCGCCAGCAGCTTGGGCGGCGCAACTAATGAAAAACTGTTTTTT	CASSLGGATNEKLFF
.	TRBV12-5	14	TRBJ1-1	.	TGTGCTAGTGGTTTGGTAGCGGGGGGCACTGAAGCTTTCTTT	CASGLVAGGTEAFF
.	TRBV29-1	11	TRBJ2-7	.	TGCAGCGTAGTAGGCTCCTACGAGCAGTACTTC	CSVVGSYEQYF
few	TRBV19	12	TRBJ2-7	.	TGTGCCAGCGGGGGCCCTCCCTACGAGCAGTACTTC	CASGGPPYEQYF
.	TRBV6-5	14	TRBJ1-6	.	TGTGCCAGCAGTTCGAGCTCCTATAATTCACCCCTCCACTTT	CASSSSSYNSPLHF
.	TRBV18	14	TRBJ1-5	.	TGTGCCAGCTCACCACAGGTTAGCAATCAGCCCCAGCATTTT	CASSPQVSNQPQHF
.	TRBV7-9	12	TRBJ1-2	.	TGTGCCAGCACACTTTCATTGGGAGGCTACACCTTC	CASTLSLGGYTF
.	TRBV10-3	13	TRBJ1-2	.	TGTGCCATCAGTGGCATTCGGGAAGCTGGCTACACCTTC	CAISGIREAGYTF
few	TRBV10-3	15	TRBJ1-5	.	TGTGCCATCAGTACGGACGGAGGGGGGAAATCGCCCCAGCATTTT	CAISTDGGGKSPQHF